This entry lists 32 T cell receptor beta chains sequenced from one sample in a study of T cell responses to AZD1222 COVID-19 vaccine (dated by TCRdb to the early 2020s). Explained via the paper, the time point label denotes: about 28 days (+/-7) after the second vaccine dose. Library prep was done by the immunoSEQ multiplex PCR assay. The table comes from immuneACCESS by way of TCRdb, which keeps in-frame sequences with V and J called. Part of the clones is missing from these tables; in studies checked, under half for an unresolved V gene and the rest for unknown reasons. The sample data list some 190,000 clones, and around 90% of these were observed just once. Roughly 2% of the sample is held by the ten biggest clonotypes. Sequencing was performed on peripheral blood, taken 28 days after the second AZD1222 dose. Every receptor here comes from an adult who received the AZD1222 COVID-19 vaccine.

The rearrangement links TRBV11-2 to TRBJ2-3, with 9 bases lining up with TRBD2. CDR3 size: 16 residues. J gave up 3 bases and V 1 base, and 5 bases lay outside the gene matches. Germline CDR1 is SGHAT and CDR2 is FQNNGV. The CDR3 reads CASSLVSGSVTDTQYF. CDR3 DNA sequence: TGTGCCAGCAGCTTAGTTAGCGGGAGTGTAACAGATACGCAGTATTTT.

This chain links TRBV5-1 with TRBJ2-1; TRBD1 matches at 8 bases. This CDR3 is 15 amino acids long. Germline V CDR1 and CDR2: SGHRS, YFSETQ. V lost 0 bases, J lost 8 bases, and 7 bases stayed unmatched. The CDR3 spells CASSLAGGAFDEQFF. DNA for the CDR3: TGCGCCAGCAGCTTGGCAGGGGGCGCCTTCGATGAGCAGTTCTTC.

V and J are TRBV7-8 and TRBJ1-1, with a weak D call TRBD1 (5 bases). The CDR3 runs 12 residues. Trimming stripped 6 bases from V and 7 bases from J, with 12 bases between. Germline V gene data show CDR1 as SGHVS and CDR2 as FQNEAQ. The CDR3 loop is CASSITGDEAFF. CDR3 in DNA: TGTGCCAGCAGTATAACGGGGGATGAAGCTTTCTTT. Full variable domain (rest looked up from reference TRBV7-8 and TRBJ1-1): GAGVSQSPRYKVAKRGQDVALRCDPISGHVSLFWYQQALGQGPEFLTYFQNEAQLDKSGLPSDRFFAERPEGSVSTLKIQRTQQEDSAVYLCASSITGDEAFFGQGTRLTVV.

This chain joins TRBV11-2 and TRBJ1-1; D remains unclear. Germline CDR1 is SGHAT and CDR2 is FQNNGV. The V end lost 2 bases, the J end lost 1 base, and 5 bases lay between the germline ends. CDR3 length equals 13 residues. CDR3 DNA sequence: TGTGCCAGCAGCTTAAATGGGAACACTGAAGCTTTCTTT. Residues: CASSLNGNTEAFF.

This chain connects TRBV9 to TRBJ2-5; 9 nucleotides line up with TRBD2. The CDR3 totals 19 residues. CDR1 and CDR2 from the germline V gene are SGDLS and YYNGEE. V dropped 4 bases and J dropped 2; count of bases not matched to a gene: 18. In nucleotides, the CDR3 is TGTGCCAGCAGCTCGACGACTAGCGGACGGCAAATTTATCAAGAGACCCAGTACTTC. It translates to CASSSTTSGRQIYQETQYF.

The J gene is TRBJ2-5, the V gene TRBV5-1; 10 positions agree with TRBD2. In germline, CDR1 is SGHRS, CDR2 YFSETQ. J lost 5 bases, V lost 2 bases, and 12 bases had no gene match. CDR3 length: 17 amino acids. CDR3 residues: CASSFLAGAVVAETQYF. Here the CDR3 DNA reads TGCGCCAGCAGCTTCCTAGCGGGAGCAGTGGTTGCGGAGACCCAGTACTTC. The entire variable domain, with the rest obtained from reference TRBV5-1 and TRBJ2-5, is as follows: KAGVTQTPRYLIKTRGQQVTLSCSPISGHRSVSWYQQTPGQGLQFLFEYFSETQRNKGNFPGRFSGRQFSNSRSEMNVSTLELGDSALYLCASSFLAGAVVAETQYFGPGTRLLVL.

The chain couples TRBV28 to TRBJ2-1; 7 nucleotides align to TRBD1. This CDR3 spans 14 amino acids. Trimming cost V 9 bases and J 9 bases; bases outside gene matches: 14. Germline V gene data show CDR1 as MDHEN and CDR2 as SYDVKM. The CDR3 protein is CASVDRVNVGEQFF. The CDR3 DNA follows: TGTGCCAGTGTTGACAGGGTAAATGTGGGTGAGCAGTTCTTC.

This clone was detected only once. This sequence joins TRBV7-2 and TRBJ2-3, with 7 bases fitting TRBD1. Unmatched junction bases numbered 5, after V lost 1 base and J lost 1 base. Germline V CDR1 and CDR2: SGHTA, FQGNSA. This CDR3 contains 16 residues. DNA of the CDR3: TGTGCCAGCAGCTTAGTAGGGGGCGTTGGCACAGATACGCAGTATTTT. It yields the protein CASSLVGGVGTDTQYF.

The chain has TRBV30 and TRBJ2-5; D not resolved. The V and J ends lost 0 bases and 4 bases respectively, with 6 bases between them. Germline V CDR1 and CDR2: GTSNPN, SVGIG (reference sequence). The CDR3 runs 12 residues. CDR3 amino acids: CAWSVVGETQYF. CDR3 nucleotide sequence: TGTGCCTGGAGTGTAGTCGGAGAGACCCAGTACTTC.

The rearrangement joins TRBV15 to TRBJ1-1; TRBD1 might be the D (6 bases). Deletions cut 1 base from V and 10 bases from J, with 25 bases between. Germline V gene sequence: CDR1 LNHNV, CDR2 YYDKDF (reference sequence). There are 17 residues in the CDR3. CDR3 bases: TGTGCCACCAGCAGAGTAGTAGGGGGGGTCAAGGCTAGCGGAGCTTTCTTT. Translated: CATSRVVGGVKASGAFF.

The chain links TRBV9 to TRBJ2-5, with 12 bases matching TRBD1. Trimming cost V 0 bases and J 5 bases; bases outside gene matches: 11. Germline V gene data show CDR1 as SGDLS and CDR2 as YYNGEE. The CDR3 consists of 18 residues. CDR3 DNA sequence: TGTGCCAGCAGCGTAGGTGTTGTCGGGACAGGGGGCGAGGAGACCCAGTACTTC. Translated: CASSVGVVGTGGEETQYF. Looking up the rest from reference TRBV9 and TRBJ2-5 gives the full variable domain: DSGVTQTPKHLITATGQRVTLRCSPRSGDLSVYWYQQSLDQGLQFLIQYYNGEERAKGNILERFSAQQFPDLHSELNLSSLELGDSALYFCASSVGVVGTGGEETQYFGPGTRLLVL.

The V and J genes are TRBV7-2 and TRBJ1-2; D is uncertain. Per germline, CDR1 SGHTA and CDR2 FQGNSA. Trimming shortened V by 1 base and J by 4 bases, and 4 bases separated the two germline ends. This CDR3 spans 12 amino acids. For the CDR3, the DNA is TGTGCCAGCAGCTTAGAGGGCTATGGCTACACCTTC. It is translated as CASSLEGYGYTF.

This clone was counted a single time. The chain combines TRBV25-1 with TRBJ1-6; TRBD1 matches 9 bases. The junction had 3 bases not matched to a gene; V was cut back by 2 bases and J by 4 bases. CDR1 and CDR2 from the germline V gene are MGHDK and SYGVNS. The CDR3 totals 16 residues. CDR3 amino acids: CASSEGQGFYNSPLHF. Here the CDR3 DNA reads TGTGCCAGCAGTGAAGGACAGGGGTTTTATAATTCACCCCTCCACTTT.

This sequence joins TRBV29-1 and TRBJ2-3, with D tentatively TRBD1 (6 bases). This CDR3 spans 15 amino acids. The germline V gene has CDR1 SQVTM and CDR2 ANQGSEA. Between the trimmed V and J ends, which lost 7 bases and 0 bases, there was a span of 17 bases. The CDR3 DNA sequence: TGCAGCGCTACAGGGCCCGCAACGAGCACAGATACGCAGTATTTT. Translated: CSATGPATSTDTQYF.

The chain recombines TRBV19 with TRBJ1-2; 9 bases are shared with TRBD1. The CDR3 sequence is 15 residues long. Germline lookup yields CDR1 LNHDA and CDR2 SQIVND (reference sequence). The J segment lost 3 bases and the V segment lost 3 bases, leaving 5 bases of the junction unmatched. CDR3 amino acids: CASSMGQGMDYGYTF. The CDR3, as DNA: TGTGCCAGTAGTATGGGACAGGGTATGGACTATGGCTACACCTTC.

The rearrangement links TRBV10-3 to TRBJ1-1, with 9 bases matching TRBD1. Per germline, CDR1 ENHRY and CDR2 SYGVKD. V was clipped by 8 bases and J by 2 bases; unmatched bases: 6. The CDR3 is 14 amino acids. CDR3 sequence reads: CAISWDRDNTEAFF. The CDR3 DNA reads as TGTGCCATCTCGTGGGACAGGGATAACACTGAAGCTTTCTTT.

The chain carries TRBV5-4 and TRBJ1-5; D is possibly TRBD1 (6 bases). CDR1 and CDR2 from the germline V gene are SGHNT and YYREEE (reference sequence). Trimming stripped 4 bases from V and 6 bases from J, with 11 bases between. The CDR3 is made up of 13 amino acids. The CDR3 sequence is CASSDTGSQPQHF. DNA of the CDR3: TGTGCCAGCAGCGATACAGGGAGTCAGCCCCAGCATTTT. Using reference TRBV5-4 and TRBJ1-5 for the parts outside the CDR3, the full variable domain is ETGVTQSPTHLIKTRGQQVTLRCSSQSGHNTVSWYQQALGQGPQFIFQYYREEENGRGNFPPRFSGLQFPNYSSELNVNALELDDSALYLCASSDTGSQPQHFGDGTRLSIL.

This clone was observed a handful of times. The chain carries TRBV5-4 and TRBJ2-1; tentative D call: TRBD1 (6 bases). CDR3 size: 13 residues. The V gene's germline CDR1 is SGHNT and CDR2 YYREEE (reference sequence). V shed 2 bases and J shed 7 bases, with 10 bases lying between them. This chain's CDR3 is CASSFNRENEQFF. CDR3 in DNA: TGTGCCAGCAGCTTTAACAGGGAAAATGAGCAGTTCTTC.

The rearrangement uses TRBV3-1 (or the pseudogene TRBV3-2) and TRBJ2-3; 8 nucleotides agree with TRBD2. V was pared by 3 bases and J by 8 bases, with 10 bases of the junction left unmatched. The CDR3 length is 15 residues. Germline V gene lookup returns CDR1 LGHDT and CDR2 YNNKEL (reference sequence). CDR3 DNA: TGTGCCAGCAGCCAGCCGGGAGGGGAAGCAGTTACGCAGTATTTT. Translation: CASSQPGGEAVTQYF.

This chain links TRBV6-5 with TRBJ2-1, with 10 bases identical to TRBD2. Germline values: CDR1 MNHEY, CDR2 SVGAGI. The CDR3 sequence is 15 residues long. The ends lost 6 bases at V and 4 bases at J; junction bases unmatched: 6. The CDR3 DNA reads TGTGCCAGCAGAGTGACTAGCGGGCCATACAATGAGCAGTTCTTC. Encoded protein: CASRVTSGPYNEQFF.

The gene calls are TRBV19 and TRBJ1-4; D unclear. Germline CDR1 is LNHDA and CDR2 is SQIVND (reference sequence). The CDR3 is made up of 13 amino acids. Trimming left V 6 bases short and J 4 bases short, with 9 bases between. This CDR3 is CASRSLYNEKLFF. The CDR3 coding sequence is TGTGCCAGTAGGAGCCTCTATAATGAAAAACTGTTTTTT.

The V gene is TRBV7-3, the J gene TRBJ2-2; either TRBD1 or TRBD2 may supply D (5 bases each). Germline V lookup: CDR1 SGHTA, CDR2 FQGTGA. This CDR3 has 15 residues. V dropped 5 bases and J dropped 5 bases, with 15 bases sitting between them. CDR3 nucleotides: TGTGCCAGCAGCGCGATGAGGGGTGGTACCGGGGAGCTGTTTTTT. This gives the protein CASSAMRGGTGELFF.

V usage is TRBV15 and J usage is TRBJ1-2; TRBD1 matches 9 bases. V lost 3 bases, J lost 4 bases, and 0 bases stayed unmatched. Germline CDR1 reads LNHNV; CDR2 reads YYDKDF (reference sequence). The CDR3 is 13 residues long. CDR3 nucleotide sequence: TGTGCCACCAGCAGGACAGGGGGCTATGGCTACACCTTC. This sequence encodes CATSRTGGYGYTF.

The chain employs TRBV27 and TRBJ2-2; 7 bases fit TRBD1. Germline loops: CDR1 MNHEY, CDR2 SMNVEV (reference sequence). The V segment lost 4 bases and the J segment 4 bases; nucleotides outside the gene matches: 3. This CDR3 contains 14 residues. CDR3 DNA sequence: TGTGCCAGCAGTTCGGGACAGAGCACCGGGGAGCTGTTTTTT. The encoded protein is CASSSGQSTGELFF.

The genes are TRBV2 and TRBJ1-2; tentative D call: TRBD1 (5 bases). The CDR3 runs to 11 residues. The ends were cut back, 6 bases at V and 5 bases at J, with 7 bases in the middle. Germline lookup yields CDR1 SNHLY and CDR2 FYNNEI. The CDR3 nucleotides read TGTGCCAGCAGCTCAGGGTATGGCTACACCTTC. Translating gives CASSSGYGYTF.

The DNA of the CDR3 is TGTGCCAGCAGTTACCGGGAATCGGGCAATTCACCCCTCCACTTT. It codes for CASSYRESGNSPLHF. The chain recombines TRBV6-5 with TRBJ1-6; no clear D. The V gene's germline CDR1 is MNHEY and CDR2 SVGAGI. This CDR3 has 15 residues. Trimming cost V 2 bases and J 7 bases, with 12 bases left between them.

The V and J genes are TRBV6-5 and TRBJ1-2; the D gene is possibly TRBD1 (5 bases). This CDR3 is built from 15 residues. CDR1 is MNHEY and CDR2 is SVGAGI in the germline V gene. V dropped 2 bases and J dropped 4 bases, with 14 bases sitting between them. CDR3 in DNA: TGTGCCAGCAGTTACGAGCCCTCTGGGGGCTATGGCTACACCTTC. Amino acid sequence: CASSYEPSGGYGYTF.

This chain joins TRBV28 and TRBJ2-6, with D unresolved. Trimming took 5 bases from V and 0 from J, leaving 8 bases between them. CDR1 and CDR2 (germline): MDHEN, SYDVKM. The CDR3 spans 15 residues. CDR3 in amino acids: CASSPFLSGANVLTF. DNA of the CDR3: TGTGCCAGCAGTCCGTTCCTCTCTGGGGCCAACGTCCTGACTTTC.

This chain connects TRBV27 to TRBJ2-7, with TRBD1 matching 7 bases. This CDR3 is 15 amino acids long. V shed 3 bases and J 4 bases; nucleotides not matched to a gene: 9. Germline lookup yields CDR1 MNHEY and CDR2 SMNVEV (reference sequence). CDR3 bases: TGTGCCAGCAGTTTCTACCAGGGGGTAGGTTACGAGCAGTACTTC. This gives the protein CASSFYQGVGYEQYF.

V and J are TRBV30 and TRBJ2-3; the D gene is possibly TRBD2 (5 bases). The CDR3 spans 12 residues. Trimming removed 2 bases from V and 6 bases from J, with 9 bases in between. CDR1 and CDR2 (germline): GTSNPN, SVGIG (reference sequence). The CDR3 protein is CAWSTGSDTQYF. The CDR3 coding sequence is TGTGCCTGGAGTACGGGGTCGGATACGCAGTATTTT.

The chain is built from TRBV29-1 and TRBJ1-4; D might be TRBD1 (5 bases). The V end lost 6 bases, the J end lost 10 bases, and 21 bases lay between the germline ends. The CDR3 spans 14 residues. From germline, CDR1 is SQVTM and CDR2 ANQGSEA. CDR3 sequence (DNA): TGCAGCGTGAAGGACGGTTGGAATAGGGGAAAACTGTTTTTT. As protein: CSVKDGWNRGKLFF. The whole variable domain, filled in from reference TRBV29-1 and TRBJ1-4, reads SAVISQKPSRDICQRGTSLTIQCQVDSQVTMMFWYRQQPGQSLTLIATANQGSEATYESGFVIDKFPISRPNLTFSTLTVSNMSPEDSSIYLCSVKDGWNRGKLFFGSGTQLSVL.

The rearrangement links TRBV13 to TRBJ2-1, with 16 nucleotides matching TRBD2. The J segment lost 4 bases and the V segment lost 5 bases, leaving 11 bases of the junction unmatched. Germline V lookup: CDR1 PRHDT, CDR2 FYEKMQ (reference sequence). The CDR3 runs to 19 residues. CDR3 nucleotide sequence: TGTGCCAGCAGCCCCAGAGGGACTAGCGGGAGGGCCGGGTACAATGAGCAGTTCTTC. Protein sequence: CASSPRGTSGRAGYNEQFF.